Presented here are 28 T cell receptor beta chains from one specimen sequenced in a study of T cell responses to AZD1222 COVID-19 vaccine. This table comes from immunoSEQ multiplex PCR, and its TCRdb copy is limited to in-frame clones, with some not included. The sample lists tens of thousands of clones; under 95% were seen once. The sample here was peripheral blood, taken on day 0 of MenACWY control vaccination. These TCRs come from an adult in good health.

This clone was counted once. V usage is TRBV6-5 and J usage is TRBJ2-1; D is ambiguous. Germline V lookup: CDR1 MNHEY, CDR2 SVGAGI. The CDR3 is made up of 13 amino acids. V gave up 4 bases and J gave up 8 bases, with 12 bases separating them. Here the CDR3 DNA reads TGTGCCAGCAGTTCCCTGAGTGGGGATGAGCAGTTCTTC. This gives the protein CASSSLSGDEQFF.

V and J are TRBV2 and TRBJ1-2; D unclear. Germline-derived CDR1 and CDR2 are SNHLY and FYNNEI. This CDR3 is 15 amino acids long. Trimming removed 1 base from V and 4 bases from J, with 13 bases in between. CDR3 nucleotide sequence: TGTGCCAGCAGTGAAGGGAGTAAGGCGATCTATGGCTACACCTTC. Residues: CASSEGSKAIYGYTF.

Here the CDR3 reads CASSLPLGAGGTDTQYF. The CDR3 region has the DNA TGCGCCAGCAGCTTGCCATTGGGCGCGGGAGGTACAGATACGCAGTATTTT. V gene TRBV5-1 combines with J gene TRBJ2-3, with TRBD2 identical over 8 bases. V lost 1 base to trimming and J lost 3 bases; unmatched junction nucleotides: 10. The CDR3 totals 17 residues. CDR1 SGHRS and CDR2 YFSETQ come from the germline V gene.

The chain carries TRBV7-6 and TRBJ1-1; D is undetermined. The CDR3 has 15 amino acids. Germline CDR1 is SGHVS and CDR2 is FNYEAQ. Deletions cut 1 base from V and 2 bases from J, with 11 bases between. The CDR3 DNA reads TGTGCCAGCAGCTTAGGGACCTCGTTAAACACTGAAGCTTTCTTT. It is translated as CASSLGTSLNTEAFF.

This sequence joins TRBV13 and TRBJ2-1; 13 bases map to TRBD2. V shed 5 bases, J shed 8 bases, and the junction held 9 bases outside the gene matches. The CDR3 spans 16 residues. Germline V CDR1 and CDR2: PRHDT, FYEKMQ (reference sequence). The CDR3 DNA is TGTGCCAGCAGCCCTCTCCGGACTAGCGGGAGCTATGAGCAGTTCTTC. Translation: CASSPLRTSGSYEQFF.

The V call is TRBV28, the J call TRBJ1-2, with D hard to call. Germline lookup yields CDR1 MDHEN and CDR2 SYDVKM. This CDR3 has 14 residues. V was shortened by 5 bases and J by 8 bases, with 18 bases between the two germline ends. CDR3 in DNA: TGTGCCAGCAGTAAATCGAATATCGGACTGGGCTACACCTTC. It codes for CASSKSNIGLGYTF.

The V and J genes are TRBV27 and TRBJ2-3; D is unclear. The CDR3 totals 14 residues. V lost 2 bases, J lost 1 base, and 7 bases lay in between. Germline V gene lookup returns CDR1 MNHEY and CDR2 SMNVEV (reference sequence). The CDR3 DNA sequence: TGTGCCAGCAGTTTAGGGGTGGGCACAGATACGCAGTATTTT. This codes for CASSLGVGTDTQYF.

V usage is TRBV27 and J usage is TRBJ2-7, with D maybe TRBD1 (6 bases). Trimming removed 5 bases at V and 0 bases at J, with 8 bases between. The CDR3 consists of 13 residues. Germline V lookup: CDR1 MNHEY, CDR2 SMNVEV (reference sequence). The CDR3, as DNA: TGTGCCAGCAGTAAGGACAGCTCCTACGAGCAGTACTTC. Encoded protein: CASSKDSSYEQYF.

V gene TRBV2 combines with J gene TRBJ2-7; 13 bases line up with TRBD2. CDR3 length equals 16 residues. V was pared by 2 bases and J by 4 bases, with 5 bases of the junction left unmatched. Per germline, CDR1 SNHLY and CDR2 FYNNEI. The DNA of the CDR3 is TGTGCCAGCAGTGAATATAGGACTAGCGGGGGATACGAGCAGTACTTC. Protein sequence: CASSEYRTSGGYEQYF.

The chain couples TRBV6-6 to TRBJ1-5, with a weak D call TRBD1 (6 bases). CDR1 and CDR2 (germline): MNHNY, SVGAGI (reference sequence). The V and J ends lost 5 bases and 1 base respectively, with 15 bases between them. This CDR3 is built from 16 residues. The CDR3 nucleotides are TGTGCCAGCAGTGCAACAGGGCCGAGAAGCAATCAGCCCCAGCATTTT. Translation gives CASSATGPRSNQPQHF.

This chain joins TRBV28 and TRBJ2-7; no clear D gene. The V and J ends lost 4 bases and 0 bases respectively, with 1 base between them. This CDR3 spans 11 amino acids. Germline-derived CDR1 and CDR2 are MDHEN and SYDVKM. CDR3 nucleotides: TGTGCCAGCAGTTCCTCCTACGAGCAGTACTTC. It codes for CASSSSYEQYF.

The chain combines TRBV6-5 with TRBJ1-1, with a possible D match to TRBD1 (6 bases). This CDR3 is 13 amino acids long. V was pared by 3 bases and J by 6 bases, with 11 bases between. Germline CDR1 is MNHEY and CDR2 is SVGAGI. CDR3 sequence (DNA): TGTGCCAGCAGTTATGTGGGGGCGGCTGAAGCTTTCTTT. The encoded protein is CASSYVGAAEAFF.

The chain links TRBV3-1 (or the pseudogene TRBV3-2) to TRBJ2-2; no firm D call. V was trimmed by 0 bases and J by 3 bases, leaving 5 bases between them. This CDR3 spans 14 amino acids. In germline, CDR1 is LGHDT, CDR2 YNNKEL (reference sequence). CDR3 bases: TGTGCCAGCAGCCAAGACAGCTACACCGGGGAGCTGTTTTTT. Its translation is CASSQDSYTGELFF.

The genes are TRBV6-5 and TRBJ1-5, with 7 bases fitting TRBD1. Looked up from germline, CDR1 is MNHEY and CDR2 is SVGAGI. This CDR3 is 13 amino acids long. V shed 8 bases and J 4 bases; nucleotides not matched to a gene: 5. CDR3 nucleotide sequence: TGTGCCAGCTCTCAACAGGGGAATCAGCCCCAGCATTTT. Encoded protein: CASSQQGNQPQHF.

The rearrangement links TRBV10-1 to TRBJ2-5, with unresolved D. Germline V CDR1 and CDR2: WNHNN, SYGVQD (reference sequence). The CDR3 loop spans 12 amino acids. The ends were cut back, 6 bases at V and 5 bases at J, with 10 bases in the middle. The CDR3 spells CASRDGDETQYF. The DNA of the CDR3 is TGCGCCAGCAGGGACGGTGATGAGACCCAGTACTTC.

The V call is TRBV7-9, the J call TRBJ1-5; D might be TRBD1 (5 bases). V was pared by 5 bases and J by 7 bases, with 24 bases between. There are 17 residues in the CDR3. In germline, CDR1 is SEHNR, CDR2 FQNEAQ (reference sequence). CDR3 bases: TGTGCCAGCAGCGAAGGGGACGTTGGGCAGAAAGTCCAGCCCCAGCATTTT. It is translated as CASSEGDVGQKVQPQHF.

The CDR3 bases are TGTGCCAGCAGCGCTACAGGGGAGGGGGAAAAACTGTTTTTT. It codes for CASSATGEGEKLFF. The chain combines TRBV11-2 with TRBJ1-4; 7 nucleotides match TRBD1. Germline-derived CDR1 and CDR2 are SGHAT and FQNNGV. This CDR3 comprises 14 residues. V lost 5 bases, J lost 8 bases, and 8 bases stayed unmatched. The full variable domain, completed using reference TRBV11-2 and TRBJ1-4, is EAGVAQSPRYKIIEKRQSVAFWCNPISGHATLYWYQQILGQGPKLLIQFQNNGVVDDSQLPKDRFSAERLKGVDSTLKIQPAKLEDSAVYLCASSATGEGEKLFFGSGTQLSVL.

Here the CDR3 DNA reads TGTGCCAGTAGTGGGTTGGGCAGACTACAAGAGACCCAGTACTTC. It codes for CASSGLGRLQETQYF. This chain uses TRBV19 with TRBJ2-5; possible D gene TRBD2, 5 bases. V was cut by 5 bases and J by 2 bases, with 15 bases left in between. Germline CDR1 is LNHDA and CDR2 is SQIVND (reference sequence). This CDR3 comprises 15 residues.

V is TRBV19 and J is TRBJ1-1; 12 bases are a match to TRBD1. The J segment lost 5 bases and the V segment lost 5 bases, leaving 9 bases of the junction unmatched. CDR3 length: 16 residues. Germline values: CDR1 LNHDA, CDR2 SQIVND (reference sequence). The CDR3 is CASSLGDRGPWTEAFF. The CDR3 DNA reads TGTGCCAGTAGTCTTGGGGACAGGGGGCCATGGACTGAAGCTTTCTTT.

The V call is TRBV11-2, the J call TRBJ1-1, with TRBD1 matching 10 bases. The length of the CDR3 is 15 residues. Germline V gene data show CDR1 as SGHAT and CDR2 as FQNNGV. V gave up 8 bases and J gave up 5 bases; unmatched junction bases: 11. The CDR3, as DNA: TGTGCCAGCGGATGGGACAGGGGATTTTCGACTGAAGCTTTCTTT. Its protein product is CASGWDRGFSTEAFF.

The rearrangement links TRBV25-1 to TRBJ1-4; D is undetermined. In germline, CDR1 is MGHDK, CDR2 SYGVNS. Between the trimmed V and J ends, which lost 8 bases and 10 bases, there was a span of 20 bases. This CDR3 is built from 14 residues. The CDR3 protein is CASALPGSGVKLFF. CDR3 DNA: TGTGCCAGCGCCCTCCCAGGCAGTGGAGTAAAACTGTTTTTT.

The chain has TRBV7-9 and TRBJ1-4; no reliable D call. The CDR3 extends over 16 amino acids. V was shortened by 5 bases and J by 8 bases, with 21 bases between the two germline ends. Germline V CDR1 and CDR2: SEHNR, FQNEAQ (reference sequence). In DNA, the CDR3 is TGTGCCAGCAGCCCACCCCAACGCCCTCAGGACGAAAAACTGTTTTTT. This translates into CASSPPQRPQDEKLFF.

The chain links TRBV12-3 or TRBV12-4 to TRBJ1-6; possible D gene TRBD1, 5 bases. This CDR3 has 13 amino acids. Trimming took 6 bases from V and 7 from J, leaving 10 bases between them. CDR3 amino acids: CASSSSGNSPLHF. In DNA, the CDR3 is TGTGCCAGCAGCTCCTCAGGGAATTCACCCCTCCACTTT.

The chain combines TRBV2 with TRBJ2-7, with 10 bases lining up with TRBD2. Germline V gives CDR1 SNHLY, CDR2 FYNNEI. The CDR3 runs to 15 residues. V dropped 6 bases and J dropped 2; count of bases not matched to a gene: 7. CDR3 in DNA: TGTGCCAGCAGCGAATCTAGCGGGAGTGCCTACGAGCAGTACTTC. Amino acid sequence: CASSESSGSAYEQYF. Full variable domain (rest looked up from reference TRBV2 and TRBJ2-7): EPEVTQTPSHQVTQMGQEVILRCVPISNHLYFYWYRQILGQKVEFLVSFYNNEISEKSEIFDDQFSVERPDGSNFTLKIRSTKLEDSAMYFCASSESSGSAYEQYFGPGTRLTVT.

The chain links TRBV6-1 to TRBJ2-7; D ambiguous. V dropped 1 base and J dropped 3 bases, with 7 bases sitting between them. CDR1 is MNHNS and CDR2 is SASEGT in the germline V gene. The CDR3 runs to 13 residues. CDR3 nucleotide sequence: TGTGCCAGCAGTGAAGGGCAGTTCTACGAGCAGTACTTC. Its translation: CASSEGQFYEQYF.

This rearrangement joins TRBV30 to TRBJ1-2; the D gene is possibly TRBD1 (6 bases). This CDR3 is 13 amino acids long. Germline V lookup: CDR1 GTSNPN, CDR2 SVGIG (reference sequence). Trimming stripped 0 bases from V and 7 bases from J, with 12 bases between. In nucleotides, the CDR3 is TGTGCCTGGAGTGTGGGGGGGCGTTCTGGCTACACCTTC. This sequence encodes CAWSVGGRSGYTF.

The chain links TRBV19 to TRBJ2-7; 8 bases line up with TRBD1. V was clipped by 7 bases and J by 0 bases; unmatched bases: 8. Germline assignment: CDR1 LNHDA and CDR2 SQIVND (reference sequence). The CDR3 totals 15 residues. The DNA of the CDR3 is TGTGCCAGTAATCCCGGACAGGGAATCTCCTACGAGCAGTACTTC. It specifies CASNPGQGISYEQYF.

The chain is built from TRBV18 and TRBJ2-5, with 9 bases that match TRBD2. Germline V gives CDR1 KGHSH, CDR2 LQKENI. The CDR3 is 14 amino acids. The V gene end was trimmed by 1 base and the J gene end by 3 bases; junction bases not matched to a gene: 0. The CDR3 sequence: CASSPLAGEETQYF. As DNA, the CDR3 is TGTGCCAGCTCACCACTAGCGGGAGAAGAGACCCAGTACTTC.